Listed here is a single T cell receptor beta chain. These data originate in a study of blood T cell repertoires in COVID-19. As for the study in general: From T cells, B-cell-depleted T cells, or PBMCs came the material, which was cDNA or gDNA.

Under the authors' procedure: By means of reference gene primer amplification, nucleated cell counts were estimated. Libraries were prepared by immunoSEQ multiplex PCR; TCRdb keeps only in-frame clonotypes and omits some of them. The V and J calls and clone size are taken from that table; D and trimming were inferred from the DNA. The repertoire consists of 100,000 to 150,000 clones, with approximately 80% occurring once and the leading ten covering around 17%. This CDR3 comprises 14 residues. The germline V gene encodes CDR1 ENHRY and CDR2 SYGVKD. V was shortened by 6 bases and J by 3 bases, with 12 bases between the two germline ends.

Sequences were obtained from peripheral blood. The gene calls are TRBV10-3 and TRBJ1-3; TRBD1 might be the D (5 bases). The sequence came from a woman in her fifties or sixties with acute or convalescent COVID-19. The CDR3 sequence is CAIRPQGLGNTIYF. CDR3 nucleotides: TGTGCCATCAGACCCCAGGGACTTGGAAACACCATATATTTT.